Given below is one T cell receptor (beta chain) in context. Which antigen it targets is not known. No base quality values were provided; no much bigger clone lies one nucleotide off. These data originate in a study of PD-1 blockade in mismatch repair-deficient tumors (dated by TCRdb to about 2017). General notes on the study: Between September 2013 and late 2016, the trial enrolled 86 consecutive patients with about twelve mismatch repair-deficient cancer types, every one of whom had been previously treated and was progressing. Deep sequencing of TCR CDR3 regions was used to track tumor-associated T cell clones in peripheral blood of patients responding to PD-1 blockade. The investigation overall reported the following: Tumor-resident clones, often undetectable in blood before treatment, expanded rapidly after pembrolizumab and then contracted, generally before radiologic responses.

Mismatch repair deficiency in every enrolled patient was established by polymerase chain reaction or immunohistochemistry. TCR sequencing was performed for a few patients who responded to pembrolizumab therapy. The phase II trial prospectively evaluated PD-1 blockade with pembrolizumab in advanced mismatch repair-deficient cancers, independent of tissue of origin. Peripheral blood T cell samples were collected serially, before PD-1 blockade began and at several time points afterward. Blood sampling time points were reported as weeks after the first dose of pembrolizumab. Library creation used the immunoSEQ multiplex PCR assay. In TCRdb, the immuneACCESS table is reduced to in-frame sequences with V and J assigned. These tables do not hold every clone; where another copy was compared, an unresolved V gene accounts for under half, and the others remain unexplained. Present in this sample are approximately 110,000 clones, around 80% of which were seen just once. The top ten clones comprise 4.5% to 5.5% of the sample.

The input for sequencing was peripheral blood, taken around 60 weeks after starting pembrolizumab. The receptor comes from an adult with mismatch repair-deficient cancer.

For the CDR3, the sequence is CASSDTHTEAFF. The base sequence is TGTGCCAGCAGTGATACACACACTGAAGCTTTCTTT. Recombination connected TRBV25-1 to TRBJ1-1; the D gene remains uncertain. V lost 3 bases and J lost 3 bases; the stretch between them is 5 bases long. CDR1 and CDR2 are read off the germline V gene as MGHDK and SYGVNS. From its cysteine to its phenylalanine, the CDR3 spans 12 amino acids. Only CDR3 DNA is held: 36 bases, read in frame from base 1.